A selection of T cell receptor beta chains follows, all from one sample in a study of T cells of healthy individuals. TCRdb redid the calling of the 5' RACE reads with MiXCR, one entry per CDR3 protein. The table records 50,000 to 55,000 distinct CDR3 sequences, 14% to 15% of them present only once. These receptors were taken from a human donor in good health. Both conserved end residues are part of each CDR3. A D gene is named only where the DNA matches it firmly. The size of a clone is reported for some rows only, either as once, few or many, or as a class for expanded clones.

d_call	v_call	j_call	clone_size	cdr3_nt	cdr3_aa
.	TRBV25-1	TRBJ2-5	many	TGTGCCAGCAGTTTGGGGACACATCAAGAGACCCAGTACTTC	CASSLGTHQETQYF
.	TRBV9	TRBJ2-3	.	TGTGCCAGCAGCGTAGGAGGTTGGACAGATACGCAGTATTTT	CASSVGGWTDTQYF
TRBD1	TRBV6-5	TRBJ1-1	few	TGTGCCAGCAGTCGACGGGACAGAGCGGCGAGCACTGAAGCTTTCTTT	CASSRRDRAASTEAFF
.	TRBV12-5	TRBJ2-1	.	TGTGCTAGTGCTAAGGACAGCTCCTACAATGAGCAGTTCTTC	CASAKDSSYNEQFF
.	TRBV6-6	TRBJ1-5	few	TGTGCCAGCACCTATGGTGTAAGCAATCAGCCCCAGCATTTT	CASTYGVSNQPQHF
.	TRBV3-1	TRBJ1-2	few	TGTGCCAGCAGCCAAGAATTTTCCCGCGGTGGCTACACCTTC	CASSQEFSRGGYTF
.	TRBV12-3/TRBV12-4	TRBJ1-1	many	TGTGCCAGCAGTTTTGGTACGAACACTGAAGCTTTCTTT	CASSFGTNTEAFF
.	TRBV27	TRBJ2-5	.	TGTGCCAGCAGTTTCGTTGGGGAGTCCCAAGAGACCCAGTACTTC	CASSFVGESQETQYF
.	TRBV20-1	TRBJ1-3	few	TGCAGTGCTAGTCCGGGAACTGGAAACACCATATATTTT	CSASPGTGNTIYF
TRBD1	TRBV6-5	TRBJ1-5	few	TGTGCCAGCATGGGGACAGGGGTCAATCAGCCCCAGCATTTT	CASMGTGVNQPQHF
TRBD1	TRBV7-2	TRBJ2-1	few	TGTGCCAGCAGCTTAGGGACAGGGAACAATGAGCAGTTCTTC	CASSLGTGNNEQFF
TRBD1	TRBV11-2	TRBJ2-1	many	TGTGCCAGCAGCTCCCTACTGGACAGGAGGAGTAACAATGAGCAGTTCTTC	CASSSLLDRRSNNEQFF
TRBD1	TRBV7-9	TRBJ1-4	many	TGTGCCAGCAGCTTGCCTGGGACAGCTGAAAAACTGTTTTTT	CASSLPGTAEKLFF
.	TRBV4-3	TRBJ2-5	.	TGCGCCAGCAGCCAAGTCTGGAGAGGGGGAGAAGAGACCCAGTACTTC	CASSQVWRGGEETQYF
TRBD2	TRBV2	TRBJ2-7	once	TGTGCCAGCAGTGAGGATCTAGCGGGACCCTACGAGCAGTACTTC	CASSEDLAGPYEQYF
TRBD1	TRBV30	TRBJ1-1	many	TGTGCCTGGAGTTTGGGCAGGGGGGACACTGAAGCTTTCTTT	CAWSLGRGDTEAFF
.	TRBV20-1	TRBJ2-2	many	TGCAGTGCTAGAGTTGCAGCCGGGGAGCTGTTTTTT	CSARVAAGELFF
.	TRBV28	TRBJ1-1	.	TGTGCCAGCAGTTTATATGGGGGTGCGAACACTGAAGCTTTCTTT	CASSLYGGANTEAFF
.	TRBV7-2	TRBJ1-3	few	TGTGCCAGCAGCTTAGGTACAGTTTCCTCTGGAAACACCATATATTTT	CASSLGTVSSGNTIYF
.	TRBV28	TRBJ2-7	.	TGTGCCAGCAGTTTAGGGGGCCCCGACGTATACGAGCAGTACTTC	CASSLGGPDVYEQYF
.	TRBV10-3	TRBJ2-5	few	TGTGCCATCAGTGAATATGGGGGAGGAGTGGAGACCCAGTACTTC	CAISEYGGGVETQYF
.	TRBV2	TRBJ1-1	few	TGTGCCAGCACCCAGGAGGGGGGGAACACTGAAGCTTTCTTT	CASTQEGGNTEAFF
TRBD1	TRBV7-6	TRBJ2-7	few	TGTGCCAGCAGCGACAGGGTCCGACGGGGCCCTCGGAACGAGCAGTACTTC	CASSDRVRRGPRNEQYF
.	TRBV11-2	TRBJ2-3	.	TGTGCCAGCAGCTTAGTCAGCCGCACAGATACGCAGTATTTT	CASSLVSRTDTQYF
.	TRBV7-2	TRBJ2-7	.	TGTGCCAGCAGCTTAGAACTAGATTCCTACGAGCAGTACTTC	CASSLELDSYEQYF
TRBD1	TRBV10-3	TRBJ2-7	few	TGTGCCATCGGACAGGGGCACGAGCAGTACTTC	CAIGQGHEQYF